This TCR beta chain was sequenced in a study of blood T cell repertoires in COVID-19. Study details: Acute and convalescent COVID-19 specimens originated in the United States, Italy and Spain. PBMCs, B-cell-depleted T cells, or T cells provided the cDNA or gDNA that made up the material.

The germline gives CDR1 LNHDA, CDR2 SQIVND (reference sequence). V shed 7 bases, J shed 4 bases, and the junction held 9 bases outside the gene matches. CDR3 size: 15 residues. In the authors' workflow: From reference gene primer amplification, estimates of nucleated cell counts were derived. Assay used: immunoSEQ multiplex PCR; TCRdb lists only in-frame clones, some missing. V and J calls plus clone size are reproduced from that table; the DNA served to infer D and trimming. This table has under 300,000 clones, 88% appearing once. Material: peripheral blood. This TCR was sampled from a woman in her forties who had recovered from COVID-19. The V and J genes are TRBV19 and TRBJ2-1; TRBD1 agrees at 8 bases. The DNA of the CDR3 is TGTGCCAGTACCTTTCGGGACAGGCTGTACAATGAGCAGTTCTTC. This translates into CASTFRDRLYNEQFF.